This TCR beta chain was captured in a study of blood T cell repertoires in COVID-19. Study-wide background: COVID-19 samples, acute and convalescent, were from the United States, Italy and Spain. The analysed material was cDNA or gDNA that came from T cells, B-cell-depleted T cells, or PBMCs.

Under the authors' procedure: For nucleated cells, counts were estimated from reference gene primer amplification. Profiled with immunoSEQ multiplex PCR; TCRdb holds only in-frame clones, not every one. Clone size and the V and J calls come from that table; the DNA yielded D and trimming. The sample lists more than 350,000 clones, approximately 87% seen once, with more than 9% in the top ten. Seattle's cohort entered during active infection and was followed longitudinally. Trimming pared 2 bases from V and 1 base from J, leaving 3 bases between. Germline V gene sequence: CDR1 SGHRS, CDR2 YFSETQ. This CDR3 comprises 12 residues. This clone was counted only a few times. A much larger clone lies a single base off, so this may be a read error.

The sequence derives from a woman younger than 45 with COVID-19, enrolled during active disease. Sequencing input: peripheral blood. The chain employs TRBV5-1 and TRBJ1-1, with D uncertain. The CDR3 loop reads CASSFGNTEAFF. The CDR3 DNA is TGCGCCAGCAGCTTCGGGAACACTGAAGCTTTCTTT.